Here is one TCR beta chain with its context. In the same sample, other DNA sequences code for this CDR3. The sample comes from a study of Ad26.COV2.S vaccination and SARS-CoV-2 variants. The overall study: Doses of Ad26.COV2.S were injected into muscle once or twice, 56 days apart.

Regarding treatment: approximately 18 received Ad26.COV2.S at low or high dose, single or two shots; several received placebo; per-sample allocation not given. Sampling was done on day 63 after the first vaccine or placebo injection. The administered vaccine (an Ad26 vector) expressed Wuhan-strain SARS-CoV-2 spike. Clones were read by immunoSEQ multiplex PCR, and TCRdb kept only the in-frame ones, dropping some. The sample includes 300,000 to 400,000 clones, approximately 86% of them seen just once. The V gene's germline CDR1 is SGHDT and CDR2 YYEEEE. The CDR3 totals 15 residues. V shed 1 base and J 4 bases; nucleotides not matched to a gene: 6.

The sequence derives from a person aged 18-65 years who received the Ad26.COV2.S COVID-19 vaccine or a placebo. Sequences were derived from peripheral blood, sampled in a trial of Ad26.COV2.S vaccine versus placebo. This chain joins TRBV5-6 and TRBJ1-1, with 8 positions matching TRBD1. CDR3 nucleotide sequence: TGTGCCAGCAGCTTGTATCGTACAGGGGGCACTGAAGCTTTCTTT. This translates into CASSLYRTGGTEAFF.